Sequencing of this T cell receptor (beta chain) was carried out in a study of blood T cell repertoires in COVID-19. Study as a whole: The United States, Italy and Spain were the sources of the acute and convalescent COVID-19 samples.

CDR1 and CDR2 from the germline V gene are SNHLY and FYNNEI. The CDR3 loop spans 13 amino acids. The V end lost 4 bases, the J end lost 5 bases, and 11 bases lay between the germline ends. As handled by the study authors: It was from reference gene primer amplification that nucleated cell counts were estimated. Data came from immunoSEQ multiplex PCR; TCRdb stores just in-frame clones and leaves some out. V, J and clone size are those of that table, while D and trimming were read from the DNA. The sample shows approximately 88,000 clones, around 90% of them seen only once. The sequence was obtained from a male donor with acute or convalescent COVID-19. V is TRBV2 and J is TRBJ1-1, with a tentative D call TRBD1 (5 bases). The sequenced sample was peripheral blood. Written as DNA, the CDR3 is TGTGCCAGCAGTGGGGGCCTGGGTACTGAAGCTTTCTTT. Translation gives CASSGGLGTEAFF.